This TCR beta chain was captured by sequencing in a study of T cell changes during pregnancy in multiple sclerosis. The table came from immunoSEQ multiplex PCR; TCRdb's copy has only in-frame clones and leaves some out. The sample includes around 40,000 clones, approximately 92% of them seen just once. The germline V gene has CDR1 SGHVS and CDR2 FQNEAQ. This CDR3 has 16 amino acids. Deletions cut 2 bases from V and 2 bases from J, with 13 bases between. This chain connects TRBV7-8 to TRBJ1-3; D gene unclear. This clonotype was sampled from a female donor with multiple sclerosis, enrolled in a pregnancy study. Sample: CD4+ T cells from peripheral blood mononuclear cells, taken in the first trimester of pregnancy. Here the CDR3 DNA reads TGTGCCAGCAGCTTACACCTTTCGGGAGCTGGAAACACCATATATTTT. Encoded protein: CASSLHLSGAGNTIYF.